These T cell receptor beta chains were read from a single sample in a study of siplizumab effects on memory and regulatory T cells. Repertoires were generated with immunoSEQ multiplex PCR, while TCRdb's copy carries only in-frame clones and drops some. The table includes 75,000 to 100,000 clones, around 94% detected once. Sequencing was performed on non-Treg CD4+ T cells sorted from blood. The receptors shown here come from a human donor in good health. The conserved cysteine and the conserved F or W are not part of the CDR3 here. Each record gives: J gene, clone size, V gene, CDR3 protein. Where a row states a size, it is once, few, many or the class of an expanded clone; other rows omit it.

j_call: TRBJ2-5
clone_size: -
v_call: TRBV5-1
cdr3_aa: ASSSRGETQY

j_call: TRBJ2-6
clone_size: once
v_call: TRBV7-2
cdr3_aa: ASSLVRISGANVLT

j_call: TRBJ1-1
clone_size: few
v_call: TRBV27
cdr3_aa: ASSRGKMNTEAF

j_call: TRBJ2-3
clone_size: -
v_call: TRBV18
cdr3_aa: ASSQRPSTDTQY

j_call: TRBJ2-7
clone_size: -
v_call: TRBV18
cdr3_aa: ASSNAGTSYEQY

j_call: TRBJ1-2
clone_size: -
v_call: TRBV23-1
cdr3_aa: ASSQGGRVWCDGYT

j_call: TRBJ1-2
clone_size: -
v_call: TRBV28
cdr3_aa: ASSSEGPGYT

j_call: TRBJ2-2
clone_size: -
v_call: TRBV6-5
cdr3_aa: ASSLGLATGELF

j_call: TRBJ2-3
clone_size: -
v_call: TRBV14
cdr3_aa: ASSQLTAGGPSDTQY

j_call: TRBJ2-1
clone_size: -
v_call: TRBV15
cdr3_aa: ATSIVAGGPYNEQF

j_call: TRBJ2-1
clone_size: -
v_call: TRBV5-6
cdr3_aa: ASSQSGTSGSSDEQF

j_call: TRBJ1-1
clone_size: -
v_call: TRBV28
cdr3_aa: ASRNDRVTEAF

j_call: TRBJ2-3
clone_size: -
v_call: TRBV30
cdr3_aa: AWSVVKGGTDTQY

j_call: TRBJ2-1
clone_size: -
v_call: TRBV11-3
cdr3_aa: ASSFSLAGIHEQF

j_call: TRBJ2-5
clone_size: -
v_call: TRBV5-1
cdr3_aa: ASSFGGEETQY

j_call: TRBJ2-1
clone_size: -
v_call: TRBV18
cdr3_aa: ASSPTGTPVSGEQF

j_call: TRBJ2-1
clone_size: -
v_call: TRBV19
cdr3_aa: ASSIGGSDSYNEQF

j_call: TRBJ2-3
clone_size: -
v_call: TRBV9
cdr3_aa: ASSSGRLAAGRTDTQY